What follows are 3 T cell receptor beta chains derived from one specimen sequenced in a study of regulatory T cells in long-lasting Graves disease (dated by TCRdb to about 2021). In the paper's terms, the time point label means: persistent/refractory GD, antithyroid drugs over 5 years with positive TRAb. For both TCR sequencing and RNA sequencing, RNA was extracted from PBMCs in TRIzol. Library prep was done by multiplex PCR. Reads for this sample came from an Illumina HiSeq 4000. TCR beta libraries were built with iRepertoire HTBI primers and Arm-PCR amplification of CDR3 regions. In TCRdb, the public reads were trimmed at Q25 with fastp and aligned with MiXCR, with productive beta chains retained. Under each unique CDR3 protein, matching rows form one entry showing the most common genes and DNA. The sample table lists 310,000 or so distinct CDR3 sequences, 22% of them with a count of one. Around 50% of the sample belongs to the ten largest clones.

Sequencing was performed on peripheral blood mononuclear cells (PBMCs), taken when the disease was refractory, from a patient treated with antithyroid drugs. The receptors originated from a female donor with Graves disease.

The V and J genes are TRBV7-9 and TRBJ1-1, with a weak D call TRBD1 (5 bases). From germline, CDR1 is SEHNR and CDR2 FQNEAQ (reference sequence). The CDR3 extends over 15 amino acids. V gave up 5 bases and J gave up 1 base, with 14 bases separating them. CDR3 in amino acids: CASSPHRGENTEAFF. The CDR3 bases are TGTGCCAGCAGCCCCCACCGGGGGGAGAACACTGAAGCTTTCTTT. Full variable domain (missing parts from reference TRBV7-9 and TRBJ1-1): DTGVSQNPRHKITKRGQNVTFRCDPISEHNRLYWYRQTLGQGPEFLTYFQNEAQLEKSRLLSDRFSAERPKGSFSTLEIQRTEQGDSAMYLCASSPHRGENTEAFFGQGTRLTVV.

This clonotype was counted ten times or more. The rearrangement uses TRBV6-2 or TRBV6-3 and TRBJ1-1; TRBD1 might be the D (6 bases). The CDR3 has 16 amino acids. Germline V gene sequence: CDR1 MNHEY, CDR2 SVGEGT. The V end lost 2 bases, the J end lost 1 base, and 14 bases lay between the germline ends. The CDR3: CASSYPWTVRNTEAFF. CDR3 DNA sequence: TGTGCCAGCAGTTACCCATGGACAGTCAGGAACACTGAAGCTTTCTTT.

The rearrangement joins TRBV7-9 to TRBJ1-1, with D perhaps TRBD1 (5 bases). Germline V lookup: CDR1 SEHNR, CDR2 FQNEAQ (reference sequence). CDR3 size: 17 residues. The V end was cut by 1 base, the J end by 3 bases, with 18 bases between. The chain's CDR3 is CASSLVGGALEDTEAFF. The DNA for the CDR3 is TGTGCCAGCAGCTTAGTAGGAGGGGCACTTGAGGACACTGAAGCTTTCTTT.